The 9 T cell receptor beta chains in this list originate from one sample, sequenced in a study of cytomegalovirus exposure and HLA in healthy donors. The PCR made use of 60 Vbeta and 13 Jbeta primers. The repertoire was sequenced with immunoSEQ multiplex PCR; TCRdb's copy has only in-frame clones and lacks some. The sample carries under 90,000 clones, around 75% recorded once. The sequencing sample was made of PBMCs. These receptors were obtained from a middle-aged man in good health and CMV-seronegative.

As regards this clone: Different DNA sequences within this sample yield the same CDR3. The chain joins TRBV5-6 to TRBJ2-3; 15 bases agree with TRBD2. The CDR3 contains 18 residues. The V segment lost 3 bases and the J segment 3 bases; nucleotides outside the gene matches: 8. Germline V gives CDR1 SGHDT, CDR2 YYEEEE. Here the CDR3 reads CASSSLRTSGRVTDTQYF. For the CDR3, the DNA is TGTGCCAGCAGCTCACTGAGGACTAGCGGGAGGGTAACAGATACGCAGTATTTT.

The chain joins TRBV28 to TRBJ2-7; 13 nucleotides align to TRBD2. Germline trimming cut 6 bases from V and 2 bases from J; bases unmatched to any gene: 4. The CDR3 consists of 15 residues. Germline loops: CDR1 MDHEN, CDR2 SYDVKM. The CDR3 spells CASSPGLAGAYEQYF. As DNA, the CDR3 is TGTGCCAGCAGCCCTGGACTAGCGGGAGCCTACGAGCAGTACTTC.

This clone was recorded a few times. As DNA, the CDR3 is TGTGCCAGCAGCGTAATGGGGCACACTGAAGCTTTCTTT. The encoded protein is CASSVMGHTEAFF. This rearrangement joins TRBV2 to TRBJ1-1; D might be TRBD1 (5 bases). This CDR3 region has 13 residues. V was cut by 6 bases and J by 3 bases, with 11 bases left in between. Germline CDR1 is SNHLY and CDR2 is FYNNEI.

The chain couples TRBV6-1 to TRBJ2-1, with 13 nucleotides matching TRBD2. The CDR3 has 14 amino acids. Germline values: CDR1 MNHNS, CDR2 SASEGT. The junction had 4 bases not matched to a gene; V was cut back by 6 bases and J by 8 bases. The CDR3 sequence: CASSGLAGVYEQFF. The CDR3 nucleotides read TGTGCCAGCAGCGGACTAGCGGGGGTATATGAGCAGTTCTTC.

This rearrangement joins TRBV6-6 to TRBJ2-2, with D unclear. The CDR3 contains 14 residues. With 2 bases removed from V and 6 bases from J, the gap between germline ends came to 10 bases. Germline V lookup: CDR1 MNHNY, CDR2 SVGAGI (reference sequence). The CDR3 here is CASSYAQSAGELFF. CDR3 coding DNA: TGTGCCAGCAGTTACGCGCAAAGTGCCGGGGAGCTGTTTTTT.

This chain links TRBV6-5 with TRBJ1-1; maybe TRBD1 (6 bases). Germline CDR1 and CDR2: MNHEY and SVGAGI. The CDR3 length is 14 residues. Trimming took off 2 bases at V and 1 base at J, with 8 bases between the two ends. The CDR3 sequence: CASSYVRGNTEAFF. The CDR3 coding sequence is TGTGCCAGCAGTTACGTCAGGGGGAACACTGAAGCTTTCTTT.

This rearrangement joins TRBV6-1 to TRBJ2-3, with 8 bases lining up with TRBD1. The CDR3 is made up of 15 amino acids. Germline lookup yields CDR1 MNHNS and CDR2 SASEGT. With V trimmed by 5 bases and J by 1 base, 5 bases remained unmatched. The CDR3 protein is CASSHGQGGTDTQYF. CDR3 coding DNA: TGTGCCAGCAGTCACGGACAGGGAGGCACAGATACGCAGTATTTT.

This clone appeared a single time. V and J are TRBV4-2 and TRBJ1-6; weak D call: TRBD1 (6 bases). The length of the CDR3 is 15 residues. V dropped 0 bases and J dropped 9 bases, with 12 bases sitting between them. Germline-derived CDR1 and CDR2 are LGHNA and YNFKEQ. The CDR3 DNA sequence: TGTGCCAGCAGCCAAGAACAGGGTGTTCGTTCACCCCTCCACTTT. Translating it yields CASSQEQGVRSPLHF.

The rearrangement uses TRBV19 and TRBJ1-2, with D uncertain. In germline, CDR1 is LNHDA, CDR2 SQIVND (reference sequence). The germline V and J ends were trimmed by 1 base and 3 bases, with 15 bases remaining between them. The length of the CDR3 is 16 residues. CDR3 coding DNA: TGTGCCAGTAGTATAGGAGGGTCTCGACTGGACTATGGCTACACCTTC. Amino acid sequence: CASSIGGSRLDYGYTF. Full variable domain (missing parts from reference TRBV19 and TRBJ1-2): DGGITQSPKYLFRKEGQNVTLSCEQNLNHDAMYWYRQDPGQGLRLIYYSQIVNDFQKGDIAEGYSVSREKKESFPLTVTSAQKNPTAFYLCASSIGGSRLDYGYTFGSGTRLTVV.